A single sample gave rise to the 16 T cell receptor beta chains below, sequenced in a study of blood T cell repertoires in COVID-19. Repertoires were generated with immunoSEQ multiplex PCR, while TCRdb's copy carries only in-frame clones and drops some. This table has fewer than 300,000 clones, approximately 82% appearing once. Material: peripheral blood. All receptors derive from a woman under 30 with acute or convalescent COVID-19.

Here the CDR3 DNA reads TGTGCCAGTCAGGAGGCAGGTCTTCTTCATGAGCAGTTCTTC. Translation gives CASQEAGLLHEQFF. The chain recombines TRBV28 with TRBJ2-1; maybe TRBD2 (5 bases). The CDR3 has 14 amino acids. Trimming left V 9 bases short and J 8 bases short, with 20 bases between. CDR1 is MDHEN, CDR2 SYDVKM, per germline.

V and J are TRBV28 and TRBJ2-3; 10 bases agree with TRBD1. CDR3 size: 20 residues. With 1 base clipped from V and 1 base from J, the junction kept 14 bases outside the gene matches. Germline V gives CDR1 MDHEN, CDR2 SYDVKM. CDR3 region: CASSLSSDRGIGVGTDTQYF. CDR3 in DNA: TGTGCCAGCAGTTTATCCTCGGACAGGGGGATCGGTGTTGGCACAGATACGCAGTATTTT.

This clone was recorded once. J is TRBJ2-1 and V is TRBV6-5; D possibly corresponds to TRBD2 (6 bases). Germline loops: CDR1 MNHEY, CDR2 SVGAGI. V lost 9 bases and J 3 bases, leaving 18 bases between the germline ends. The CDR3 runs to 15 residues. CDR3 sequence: CASESAGRVYNEQFF. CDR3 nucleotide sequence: TGTGCCAGTGAGTCGGCGGGAAGGGTCTACAATGAGCAGTTCTTC.

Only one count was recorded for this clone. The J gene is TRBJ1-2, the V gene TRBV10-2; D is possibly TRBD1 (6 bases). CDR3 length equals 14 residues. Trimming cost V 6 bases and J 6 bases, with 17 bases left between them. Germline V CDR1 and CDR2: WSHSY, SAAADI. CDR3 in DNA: TGCGCCAGCAGAGATAGCAGGGGCCCCGATGGCTACACCTTC. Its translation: CASRDSRGPDGYTF.

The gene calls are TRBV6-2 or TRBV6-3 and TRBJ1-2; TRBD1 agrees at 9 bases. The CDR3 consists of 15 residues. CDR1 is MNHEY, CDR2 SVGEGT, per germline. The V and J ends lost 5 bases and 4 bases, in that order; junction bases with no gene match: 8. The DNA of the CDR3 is TGTGCCAGCAGTCTTTCCACAGGGGGCGGCTATGGCTACACCTTC. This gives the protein CASSLSTGGGYGYTF.

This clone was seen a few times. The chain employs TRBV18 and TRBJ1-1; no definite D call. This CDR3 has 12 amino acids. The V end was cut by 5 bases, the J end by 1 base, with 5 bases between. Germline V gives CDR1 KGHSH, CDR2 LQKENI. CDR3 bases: TGTGCCAGCTCATCTCCGAACACTGAAGCTTTCTTT. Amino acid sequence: CASSSPNTEAFF.

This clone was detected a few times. In nucleotides, the CDR3 is TGTGCCAGCAGTCATAGGGGGTCCCTGAACGAGCAGTACTTC. Translated: CASSHRGSLNEQYF. The chain employs TRBV27 and TRBJ2-7; TRBD1 might be the D (6 bases). CDR1 is MNHEY, CDR2 SMNVEV, per germline (reference sequence). This CDR3 contains 14 residues. V shed 5 bases and J shed 5 bases, with 16 bases lying between them.

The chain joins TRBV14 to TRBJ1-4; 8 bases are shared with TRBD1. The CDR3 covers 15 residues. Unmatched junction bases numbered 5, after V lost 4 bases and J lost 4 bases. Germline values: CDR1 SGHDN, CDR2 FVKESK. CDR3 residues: CASSLDRGLNEKLFF. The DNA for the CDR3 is TGTGCCAGCAGCCTTGACAGGGGCCTTAATGAAAAACTGTTTTTT.

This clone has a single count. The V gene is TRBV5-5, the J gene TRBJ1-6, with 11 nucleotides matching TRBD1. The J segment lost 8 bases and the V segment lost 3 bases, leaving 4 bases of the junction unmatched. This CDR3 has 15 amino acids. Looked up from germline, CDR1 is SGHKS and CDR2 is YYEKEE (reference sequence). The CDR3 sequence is CASSSPGQGDSPLHF. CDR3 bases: TGTGCCAGCAGCTCGCCGGGACAGGGGGATTCACCCCTCCACTTT.

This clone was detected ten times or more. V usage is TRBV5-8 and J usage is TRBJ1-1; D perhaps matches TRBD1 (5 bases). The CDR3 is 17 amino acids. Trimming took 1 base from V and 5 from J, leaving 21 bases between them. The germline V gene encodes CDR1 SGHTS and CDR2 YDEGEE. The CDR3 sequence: CASSLLVGRVGRTEAFF. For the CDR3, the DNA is TGTGCCAGCAGCTTGCTCGTCGGCAGGGTCGGAAGAACTGAAGCTTTCTTT.

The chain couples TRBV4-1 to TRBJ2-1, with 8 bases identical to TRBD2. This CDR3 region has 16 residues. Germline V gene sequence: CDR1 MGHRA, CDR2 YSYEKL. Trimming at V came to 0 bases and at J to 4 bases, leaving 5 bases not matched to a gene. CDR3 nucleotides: TGCGCCAGCAGCCAAGATCCGAGCGGGAGATACAATGAGCAGTTCTTC. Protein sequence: CASSQDPSGRYNEQFF.

In DNA form, the CDR3 reads TGTGCCAGCAGCCCCGAAGGCGGATACAATGAGCAGTTCTTC. This encodes CASSPEGGYNEQFF. This chain uses TRBV7-2 with TRBJ2-1, with D unclear. This CDR3 has 14 residues. CDR1 is SGHTA and CDR2 is FQGNSA in the germline V gene. Trimming removed 5 bases at V and 4 bases at J, with 12 bases between.

The chain's CDR3 is CASSEDIFSGNTIYF. For the CDR3, the DNA is TGTGCCAGCAGTGAGGACATCTTCTCTGGAAACACCATATATTTT. V usage is TRBV6-1 and J usage is TRBJ1-3; the D gene is possibly TRBD1 (5 bases). The germline V gene encodes CDR1 MNHNS and CDR2 SASEGT. CDR3 size: 15 residues. V gave up 3 bases and J gave up 0 bases, with 9 bases separating them.

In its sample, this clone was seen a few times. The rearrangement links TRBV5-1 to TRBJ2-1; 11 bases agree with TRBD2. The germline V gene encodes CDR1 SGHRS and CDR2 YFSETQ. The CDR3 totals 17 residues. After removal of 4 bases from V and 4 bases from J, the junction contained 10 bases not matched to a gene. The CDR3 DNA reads TGCGCCAGCAGCCCCACCGGGACTAGCGGTATGTACAATGAGCAGTTCTTC. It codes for CASSPTGTSGMYNEQFF. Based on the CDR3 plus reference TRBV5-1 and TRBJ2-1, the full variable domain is KAGVTQTPRYLIKTRGQQVTLSCSPISGHRSVSWYQQTPGQGLQFLFEYFSETQRNKGNFPGRFSGRQFSNSRSEMNVSTLELGDSALYLCASSPTGTSGMYNEQFFGPGTRLTVL.

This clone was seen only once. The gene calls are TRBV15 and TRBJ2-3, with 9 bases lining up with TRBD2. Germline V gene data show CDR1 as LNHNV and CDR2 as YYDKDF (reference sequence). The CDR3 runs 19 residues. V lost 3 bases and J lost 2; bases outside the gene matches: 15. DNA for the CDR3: TGTGCCACCAGCAGGGGAGGTTCGTTATGGACTAGCGACACAGATACGCAGTATTTT. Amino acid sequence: CATSRGGSLWTSDTDTQYF.

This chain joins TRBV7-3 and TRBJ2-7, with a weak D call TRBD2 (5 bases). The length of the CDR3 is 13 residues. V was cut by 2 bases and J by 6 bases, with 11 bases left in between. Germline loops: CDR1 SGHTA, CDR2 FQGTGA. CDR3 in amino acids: CASSLHAGSEQYF. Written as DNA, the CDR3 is TGTGCCAGCAGCTTACATGCGGGTAGCGAGCAGTACTTC.